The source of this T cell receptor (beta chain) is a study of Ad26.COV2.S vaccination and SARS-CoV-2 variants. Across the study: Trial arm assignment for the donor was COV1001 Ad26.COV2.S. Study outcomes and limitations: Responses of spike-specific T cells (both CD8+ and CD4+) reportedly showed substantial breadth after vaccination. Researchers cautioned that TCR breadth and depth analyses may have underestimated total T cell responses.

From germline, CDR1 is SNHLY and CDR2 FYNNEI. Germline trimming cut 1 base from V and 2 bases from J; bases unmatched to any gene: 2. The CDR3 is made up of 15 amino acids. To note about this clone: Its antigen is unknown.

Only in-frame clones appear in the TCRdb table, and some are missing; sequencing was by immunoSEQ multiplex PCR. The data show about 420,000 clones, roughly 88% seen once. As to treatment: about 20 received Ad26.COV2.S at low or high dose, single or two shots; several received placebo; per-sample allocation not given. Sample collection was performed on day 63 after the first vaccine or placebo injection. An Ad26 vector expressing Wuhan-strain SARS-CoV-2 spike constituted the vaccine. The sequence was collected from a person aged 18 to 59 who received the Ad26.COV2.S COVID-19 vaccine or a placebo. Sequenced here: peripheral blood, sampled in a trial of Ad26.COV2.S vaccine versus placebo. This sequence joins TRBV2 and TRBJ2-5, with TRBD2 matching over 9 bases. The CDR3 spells CASSEGLAGQETQYF. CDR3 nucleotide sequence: TGTGCCAGCAGTGAAGGGCTAGCGGGGCAAGAGACCCAGTACTTC.